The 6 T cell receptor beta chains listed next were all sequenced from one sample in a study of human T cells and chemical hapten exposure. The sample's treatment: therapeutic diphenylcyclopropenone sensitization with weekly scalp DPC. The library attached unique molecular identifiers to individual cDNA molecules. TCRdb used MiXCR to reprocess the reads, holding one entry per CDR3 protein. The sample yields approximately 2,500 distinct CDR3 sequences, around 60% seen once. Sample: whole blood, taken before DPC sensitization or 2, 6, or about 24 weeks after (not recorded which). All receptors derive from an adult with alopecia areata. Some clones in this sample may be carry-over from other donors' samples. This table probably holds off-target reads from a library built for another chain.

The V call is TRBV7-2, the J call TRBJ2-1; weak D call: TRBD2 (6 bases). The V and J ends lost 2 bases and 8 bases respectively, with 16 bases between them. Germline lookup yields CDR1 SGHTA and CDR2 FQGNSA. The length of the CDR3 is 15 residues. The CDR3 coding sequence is TGTGCCAGCAGCTTAACGACGGGAGAGAGGTATGAGCAGTTCTTC. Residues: CASSLTTGERYEQFF.

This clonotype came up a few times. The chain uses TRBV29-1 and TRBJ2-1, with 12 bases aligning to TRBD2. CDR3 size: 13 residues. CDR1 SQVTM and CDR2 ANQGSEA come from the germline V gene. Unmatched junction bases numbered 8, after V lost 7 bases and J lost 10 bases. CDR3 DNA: TGCAGCGGACGGACTAGCGGGAAAGGAGAGCAGTTCTTC. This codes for CSGRTSGKGEQFF.

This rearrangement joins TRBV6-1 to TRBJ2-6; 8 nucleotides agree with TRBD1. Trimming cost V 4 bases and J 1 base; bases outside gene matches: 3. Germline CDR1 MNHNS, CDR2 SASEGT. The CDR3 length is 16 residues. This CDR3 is CASSGQGNSGANVLTF. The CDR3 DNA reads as TGTGCCAGCAGTGGACAGGGGAATTCTGGGGCCAACGTCCTGACTTTC.

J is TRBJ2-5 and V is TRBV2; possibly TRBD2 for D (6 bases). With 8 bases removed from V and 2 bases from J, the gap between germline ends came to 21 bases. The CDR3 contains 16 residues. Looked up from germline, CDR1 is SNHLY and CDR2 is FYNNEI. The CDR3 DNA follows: TGTGCCAGCGAGGGGTCGGGACGGGACTTACAAGAGACCCAGTACTTC. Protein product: CASEGSGRDLQETQYF.

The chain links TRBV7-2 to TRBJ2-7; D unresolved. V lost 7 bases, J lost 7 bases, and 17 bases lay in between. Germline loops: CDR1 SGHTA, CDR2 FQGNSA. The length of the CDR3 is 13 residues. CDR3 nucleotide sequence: TGTGCCAGCACCAATCTCCGCTCCGGGGAGCAGTACTTC. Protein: CASTNLRSGEQYF.

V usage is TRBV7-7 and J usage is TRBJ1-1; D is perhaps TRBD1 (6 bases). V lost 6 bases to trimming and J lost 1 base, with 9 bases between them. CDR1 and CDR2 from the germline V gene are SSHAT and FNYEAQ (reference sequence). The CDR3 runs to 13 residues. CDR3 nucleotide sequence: TGTGCCAGCAGTTACAGGGAGAACACTGAAGCTTTCTTT. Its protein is CASSYRENTEAFF.